This entry lists 9 T cell receptor beta chains sequenced from one sample in a study of cytomegalovirus exposure and HLA in healthy donors. The PCR employed 60 Vbeta primers together with 13 Jbeta primers. The protocol was immunoSEQ multiplex PCR, while the TCRdb copy is restricted to in-frame clones and leaves out a portion. The table shows about 140,000 clones, with 75% to 80% occurring only once. Sample: PBMCs. Receptors originate from a female donor in good health and CMV-seronegative.

This clone showed up just once. An end of the junction differs from the germline gene, which may be a read error. The chain is built from TRBV7-9 and TRBJ1-5; D is unresolved. Germline V CDR1 and CDR2: SEHNR, FQNEAQ (reference sequence). The CDR3 contains 17 residues. The CDR3 bases are TGTTCCAGCAGCTCTGGATCGACAATCGTAAGCAATCAGCCCCAGCATTTT. Amino acids: CSSSSGSTIVSNQPQHF.

This sequence joins TRBV29-1 and TRBJ1-2; D is undetermined. The CDR3 has 15 amino acids. Germline lookup yields CDR1 SQVTM and CDR2 ANQGSEA. V was pared by 0 bases and J by 8 bases, with 19 bases between. The CDR3 DNA reads as TGCAGCGTTGAAGATTACCGGGGATTAGCTCGCGGCTACACCTTC. This sequence encodes CSVEDYRGLARGYTF.

A word on this clone: The same CDR3 arises from other DNA sequences in this sample as well. CDR3 loop: CASSLFPLTSRTYNEQFF. CDR3 DNA sequence: TGTGCCAGCAGTTTATTTCCCCTGACATCCCGGACCTACAATGAGCAGTTCTTC. The chain couples TRBV27 to TRBJ2-1; D uncertain. Germline V CDR1 and CDR2: MNHEY, SMNVEV (reference sequence). V lost 1 base, J lost 2 bases, and 18 bases lay in between. The CDR3 consists of 18 residues.

The chain joins TRBV29-1 to TRBJ2-1, with 12 bases matching TRBD1. This CDR3 spans 15 amino acids. V shed 6 bases and J 8 bases; nucleotides not matched to a gene: 11. CDR1 is SQVTM, CDR2 ANQGSEA, per germline. The CDR3 is CSVGSGTGGLYEQFF. The CDR3 bases are TGCAGCGTCGGCTCCGGGACAGGGGGCTTGTATGAGCAGTTCTTC.

The genes are TRBV19 and TRBJ2-2; D possibly corresponds to TRBD2 (5 bases). CDR3 length: 14 amino acids. Trimming took 9 bases from V and 2 from J, leaving 13 bases between them. The germline V gene has CDR1 LNHDA and CDR2 SQIVND (reference sequence). The CDR3 loop reads CASQRGTNTGELFF. The CDR3 coding sequence is TGTGCCAGCCAACGGGGAACCAACACCGGGGAGCTGTTTTTT.

The J gene is TRBJ2-1, the V gene TRBV25-1; 9 nucleotides line up with TRBD2. This CDR3 contains 17 residues. CDR1 and CDR2 (germline): MGHDK, SYGVNS. V was pared by 3 bases and J by 1 base, with 7 bases of the junction left unmatched. CDR3 DNA: TGTGCCAGCAGTGATTTCAAAGCGGGAGGTTCCTACAATGAGCAGTTCTTC. Translated, it gives CASSDFKAGGSYNEQFF.

The chain recombines TRBV5-8 with TRBJ1-3, with 9 bases aligning to TRBD1. V trimming: 4 bases; J trimming: 9 bases; junction bases outside the gene matches: 8. The V gene's germline CDR1 is SGHTS and CDR2 YDEGEE. This CDR3 region has 14 residues. The CDR3 region has the DNA TGTGCCAGCAGCACGGGACAGGGCCAGAGCACCATATATTTT. The encoded protein is CASSTGQGQSTIYF.

The chain recombines TRBV10-1 with TRBJ2-7; 9 positions match TRBD2. Germline V gene lookup returns CDR1 WNHNN and CDR2 SYGVQD (reference sequence). Losses at the gene ends were 5 bases for V and 1 base for J; bases not matched to a gene: 3. CDR3 length: 14 residues. CDR3 sequence reads: CASSNSGGSYEQYF. CDR3 coding DNA: TGCGCCAGCAGTAATAGCGGGGGATCCTACGAGCAGTACTTC.

This chain joins TRBV19 and TRBJ1-2, with D unclear. The V end lost 11 bases, the J end lost 0 bases, and 13 bases lay between the germline ends. Germline CDR1 and CDR2: LNHDA and SQIVND (reference sequence). The CDR3 is 13 residues long. The CDR3 loop reads CAVGDEANYGYTF. CDR3 sequence (DNA): TGTGCCGTAGGAGACGAAGCTAACTATGGCTACACCTTC.